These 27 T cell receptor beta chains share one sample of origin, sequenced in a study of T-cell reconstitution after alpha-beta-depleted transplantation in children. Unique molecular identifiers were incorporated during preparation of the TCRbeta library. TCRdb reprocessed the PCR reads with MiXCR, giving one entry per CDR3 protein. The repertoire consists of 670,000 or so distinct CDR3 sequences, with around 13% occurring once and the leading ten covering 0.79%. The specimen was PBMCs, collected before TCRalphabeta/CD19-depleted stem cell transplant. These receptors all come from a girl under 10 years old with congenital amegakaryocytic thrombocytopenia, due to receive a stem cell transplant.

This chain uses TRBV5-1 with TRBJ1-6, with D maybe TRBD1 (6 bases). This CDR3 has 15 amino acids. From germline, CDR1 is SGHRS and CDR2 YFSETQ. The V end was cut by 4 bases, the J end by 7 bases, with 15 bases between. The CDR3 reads CASSPYTGTNSPLHF. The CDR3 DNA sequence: TGCGCCAGCAGCCCCTACACAGGGACCAATTCACCCCTCCACTTT. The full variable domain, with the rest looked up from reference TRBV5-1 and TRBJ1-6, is KAGVTQTPRYLIKTRGQQVTLSCSPISGHRSVSWYQQTPGQGLQFLFEYFSETQRNKGNFPGRFSGRQFSNSRSEMNVSTLELGDSALYLCASSPYTGTNSPLHFGNGTRLTVT.

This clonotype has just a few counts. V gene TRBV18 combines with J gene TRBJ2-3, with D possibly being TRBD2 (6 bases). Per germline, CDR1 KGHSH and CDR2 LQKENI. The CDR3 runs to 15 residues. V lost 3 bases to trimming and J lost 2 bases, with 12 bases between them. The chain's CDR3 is CASSPGGTFTDTQYF. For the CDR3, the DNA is TGTGCCAGCTCACCCGGCGGGACCTTCACAGATACGCAGTATTTT.

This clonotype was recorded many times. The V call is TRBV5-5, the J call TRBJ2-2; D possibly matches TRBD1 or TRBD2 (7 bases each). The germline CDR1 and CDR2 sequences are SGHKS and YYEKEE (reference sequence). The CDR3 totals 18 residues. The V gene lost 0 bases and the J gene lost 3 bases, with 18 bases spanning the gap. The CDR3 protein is CASSLGEGAALDTGELFF. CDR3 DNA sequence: TGTGCCAGCAGCTTGGGGGAGGGGGCGGCTTTGGACACCGGGGAGCTGTTTTTT.

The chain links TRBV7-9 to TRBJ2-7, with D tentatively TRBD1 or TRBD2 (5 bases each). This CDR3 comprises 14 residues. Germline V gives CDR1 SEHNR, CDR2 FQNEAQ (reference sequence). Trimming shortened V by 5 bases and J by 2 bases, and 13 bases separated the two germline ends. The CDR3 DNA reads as TGTGCCAGCAGCCCGGGACCAGCCACCTACGAGCAGTACTTC. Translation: CASSPGPATYEQYF.

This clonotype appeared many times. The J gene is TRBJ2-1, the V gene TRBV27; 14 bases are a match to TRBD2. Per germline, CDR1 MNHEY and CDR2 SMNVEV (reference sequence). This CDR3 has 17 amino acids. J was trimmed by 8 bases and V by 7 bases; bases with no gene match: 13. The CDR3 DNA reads TGTGCCAGCACGCGAGAACCGGGACTAGCGGGAGTTGATGAGCAGTTCTTC. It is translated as CASTREPGLAGVDEQFF.

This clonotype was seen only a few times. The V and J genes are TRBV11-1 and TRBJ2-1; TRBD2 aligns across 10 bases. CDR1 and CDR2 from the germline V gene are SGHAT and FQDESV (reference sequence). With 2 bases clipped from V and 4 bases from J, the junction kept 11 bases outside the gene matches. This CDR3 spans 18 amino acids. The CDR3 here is CASSLLLAGAGGYNEQFF. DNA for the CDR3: TGTGCCAGCAGCTTACTCCTAGCGGGAGCTGGGGGTTACAATGAGCAGTTCTTC.

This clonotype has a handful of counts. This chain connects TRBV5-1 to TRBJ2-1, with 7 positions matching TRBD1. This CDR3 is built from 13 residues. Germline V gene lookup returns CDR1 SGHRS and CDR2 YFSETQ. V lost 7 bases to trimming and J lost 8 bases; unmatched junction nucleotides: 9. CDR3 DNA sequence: TGCGCCAGCGGACCGACAGGGTTCGATGAGCAGTTCTTC. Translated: CASGPTGFDEQFF.

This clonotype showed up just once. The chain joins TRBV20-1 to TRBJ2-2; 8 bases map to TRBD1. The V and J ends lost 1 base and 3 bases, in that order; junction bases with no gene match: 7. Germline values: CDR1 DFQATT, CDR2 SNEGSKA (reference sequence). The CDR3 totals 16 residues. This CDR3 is CSARGQGRFHTGELFF. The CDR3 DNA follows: TGCAGTGCTAGAGGACAGGGGCGTTTCCACACCGGGGAGCTGTTTTTT.

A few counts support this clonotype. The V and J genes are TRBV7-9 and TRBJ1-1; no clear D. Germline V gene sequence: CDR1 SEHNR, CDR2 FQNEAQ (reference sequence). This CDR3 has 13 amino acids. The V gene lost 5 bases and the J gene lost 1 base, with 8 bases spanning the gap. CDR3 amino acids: CASSITTNTEAFF. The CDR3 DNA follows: TGTGCCAGCAGCATAACAACGAACACTGAAGCTTTCTTT.

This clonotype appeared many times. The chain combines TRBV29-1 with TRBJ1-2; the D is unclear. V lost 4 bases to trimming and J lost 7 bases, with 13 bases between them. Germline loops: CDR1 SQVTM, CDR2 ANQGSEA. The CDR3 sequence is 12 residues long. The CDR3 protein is CSVVADLFGYTF. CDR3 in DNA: TGCAGCGTTGTAGCTGACCTTTTTGGCTACACCTTC.

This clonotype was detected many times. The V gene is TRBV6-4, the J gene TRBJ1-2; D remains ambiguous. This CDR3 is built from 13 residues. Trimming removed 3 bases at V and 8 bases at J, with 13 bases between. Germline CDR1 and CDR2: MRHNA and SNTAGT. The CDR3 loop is CASSDGSPRGYTF. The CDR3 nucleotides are TGTGCCAGCAGTGATGGGAGTCCCCGGGGCTACACCTTC.

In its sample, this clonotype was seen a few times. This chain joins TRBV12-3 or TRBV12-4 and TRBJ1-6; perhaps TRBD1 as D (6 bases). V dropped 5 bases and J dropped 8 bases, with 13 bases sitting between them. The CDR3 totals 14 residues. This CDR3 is CASSVRTEYSPLHF. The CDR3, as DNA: TGTGCCAGCAGTGTACGGACAGAATATTCACCCCTCCACTTT.

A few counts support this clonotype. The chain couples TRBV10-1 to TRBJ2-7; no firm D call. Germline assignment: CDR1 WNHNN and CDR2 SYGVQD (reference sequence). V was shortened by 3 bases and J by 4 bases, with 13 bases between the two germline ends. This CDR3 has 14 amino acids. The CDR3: CASSDSARWYEQYF. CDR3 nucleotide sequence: TGCGCCAGCAGTGACAGCGCGAGATGGTACGAGCAGTACTTC.

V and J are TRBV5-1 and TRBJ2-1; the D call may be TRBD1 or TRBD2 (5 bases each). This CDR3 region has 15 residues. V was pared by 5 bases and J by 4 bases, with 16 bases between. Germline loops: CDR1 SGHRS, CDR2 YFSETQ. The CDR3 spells CASRPGTPGYNEQFF. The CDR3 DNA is TGCGCCAGCAGACCGGGGACGCCGGGATACAATGAGCAGTTCTTC.

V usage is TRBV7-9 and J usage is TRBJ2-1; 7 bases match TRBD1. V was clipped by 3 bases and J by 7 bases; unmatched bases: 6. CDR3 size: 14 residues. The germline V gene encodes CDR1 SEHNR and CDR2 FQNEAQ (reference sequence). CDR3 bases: TGTGCCAGCAGCTTCGTGGGACAGAGAAATGAGCAGTTCTTC. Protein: CASSFVGQRNEQFF.

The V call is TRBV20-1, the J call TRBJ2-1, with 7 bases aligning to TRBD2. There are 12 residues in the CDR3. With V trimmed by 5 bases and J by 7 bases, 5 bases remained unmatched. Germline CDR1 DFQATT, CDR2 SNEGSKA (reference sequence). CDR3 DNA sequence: TGCAGTGCTGGGGGGGGAAGTAATGAGCAGTTCTTC. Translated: CSAGGGSNEQFF.

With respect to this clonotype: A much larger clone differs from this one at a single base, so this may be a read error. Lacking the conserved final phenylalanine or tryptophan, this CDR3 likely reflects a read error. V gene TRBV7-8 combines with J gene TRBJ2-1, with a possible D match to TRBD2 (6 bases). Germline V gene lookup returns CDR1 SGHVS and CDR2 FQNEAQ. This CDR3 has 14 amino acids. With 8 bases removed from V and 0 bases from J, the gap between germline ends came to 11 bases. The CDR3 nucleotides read TGTGCCAGCTACGACGGGAGCTCCTACAATGAGCAGTTCCTC. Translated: CASYDGSSYNEQFL.

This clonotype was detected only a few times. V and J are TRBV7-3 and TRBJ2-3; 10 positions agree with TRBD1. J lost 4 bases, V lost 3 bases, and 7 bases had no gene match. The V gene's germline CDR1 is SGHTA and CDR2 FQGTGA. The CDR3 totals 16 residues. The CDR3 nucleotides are TGTGCCAGCAGCTTCCAGACAGGGGGCAGGGCAGATACGCAGTATTTT. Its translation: CASSFQTGGRADTQYF.

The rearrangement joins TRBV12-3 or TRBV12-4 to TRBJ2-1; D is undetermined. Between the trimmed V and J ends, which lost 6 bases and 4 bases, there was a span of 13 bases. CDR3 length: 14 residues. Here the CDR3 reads CASSHGILYNEQFF. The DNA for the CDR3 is TGTGCCAGCAGCCATGGGATTCTTTACAATGAGCAGTTCTTC.

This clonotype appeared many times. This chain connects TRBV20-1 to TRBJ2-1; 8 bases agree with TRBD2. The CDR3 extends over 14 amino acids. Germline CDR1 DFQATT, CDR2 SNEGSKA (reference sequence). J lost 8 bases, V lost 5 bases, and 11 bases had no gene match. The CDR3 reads CSAPGGLGFYEQFF. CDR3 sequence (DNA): TGCAGTGCTCCCGGGGGACTAGGTTTCTATGAGCAGTTCTTC.

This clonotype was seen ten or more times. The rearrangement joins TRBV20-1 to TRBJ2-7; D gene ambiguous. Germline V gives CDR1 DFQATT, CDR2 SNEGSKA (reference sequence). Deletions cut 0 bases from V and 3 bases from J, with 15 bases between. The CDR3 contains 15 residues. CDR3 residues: CSARDPRQRDYEQYF. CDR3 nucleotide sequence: TGCAGTGCTAGAGATCCCCGGCAAAGGGACTACGAGCAGTACTTC.

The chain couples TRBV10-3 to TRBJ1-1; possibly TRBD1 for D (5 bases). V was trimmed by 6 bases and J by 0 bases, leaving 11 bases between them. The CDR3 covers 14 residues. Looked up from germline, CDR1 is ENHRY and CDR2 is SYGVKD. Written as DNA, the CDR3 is TGTGCCATCAGGGGGACGGAGATGAACACTGAAGCTTTCTTT. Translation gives CAIRGTEMNTEAFF.

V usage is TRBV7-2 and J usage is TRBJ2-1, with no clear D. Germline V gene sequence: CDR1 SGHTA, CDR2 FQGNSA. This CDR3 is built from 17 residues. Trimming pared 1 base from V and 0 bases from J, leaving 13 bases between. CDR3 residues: CASSLVSVPSSYNEQFF. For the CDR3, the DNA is TGTGCCAGCAGCTTAGTGTCAGTGCCGAGCTCCTACAATGAGCAGTTCTTC.

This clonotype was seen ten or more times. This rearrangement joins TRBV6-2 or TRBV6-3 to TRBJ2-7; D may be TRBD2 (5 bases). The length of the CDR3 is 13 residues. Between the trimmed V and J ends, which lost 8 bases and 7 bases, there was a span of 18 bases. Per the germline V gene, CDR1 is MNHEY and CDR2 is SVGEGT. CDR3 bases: TGTGCCAGCGGGGTGGCCGGGAAGGGAGAGCAGTACTTC. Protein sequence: CASGVAGKGEQYF.

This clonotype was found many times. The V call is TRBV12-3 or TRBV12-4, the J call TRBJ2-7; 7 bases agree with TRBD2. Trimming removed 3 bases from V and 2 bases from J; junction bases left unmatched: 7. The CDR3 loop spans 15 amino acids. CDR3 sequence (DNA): TGTGCCAGCAGTTTTTCCCTAGCGGCCACCTACGAGCAGTACTTC. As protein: CASSFSLAATYEQYF.

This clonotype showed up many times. The CDR3 DNA sequence: TGCGCCAGCAGCTTGGGACGGAGTGAAAAACTGTTTTTT. This encodes CASSLGRSEKLFF. The genes are TRBV5-1 and TRBJ1-4; D not certain. V lost 0 bases and J lost 7, with 7 bases in between. There are 13 residues in the CDR3. CDR1 is SGHRS and CDR2 is YFSETQ in the germline V gene. Full variable domain (outside the CDR3, taken from reference TRBV5-1 and TRBJ1-4): KAGVTQTPRYLIKTRGQQVTLSCSPISGHRSVSWYQQTPGQGLQFLFEYFSETQRNKGNFPGRFSGRQFSNSRSEMNVSTLELGDSALYLCASSLGRSEKLFFGSGTQLSVL.

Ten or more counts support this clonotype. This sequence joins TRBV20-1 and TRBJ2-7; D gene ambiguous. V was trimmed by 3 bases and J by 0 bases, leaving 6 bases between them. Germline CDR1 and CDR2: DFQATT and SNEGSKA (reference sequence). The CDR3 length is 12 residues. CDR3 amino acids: CSARGFSYEQYF. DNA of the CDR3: TGCAGTGCTAGGGGCTTCTCCTACGAGCAGTACTTC.